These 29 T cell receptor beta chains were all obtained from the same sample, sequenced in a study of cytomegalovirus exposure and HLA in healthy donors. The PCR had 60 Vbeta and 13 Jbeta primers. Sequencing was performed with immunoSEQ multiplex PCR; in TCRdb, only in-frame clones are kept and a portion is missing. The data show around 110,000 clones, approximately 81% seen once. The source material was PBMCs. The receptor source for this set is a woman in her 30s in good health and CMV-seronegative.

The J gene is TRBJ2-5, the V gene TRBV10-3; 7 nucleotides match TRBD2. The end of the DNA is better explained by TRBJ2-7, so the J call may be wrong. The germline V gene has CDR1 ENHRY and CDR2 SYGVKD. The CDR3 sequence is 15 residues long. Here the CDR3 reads CAISERGGGPYEQYF. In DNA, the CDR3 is TGTGCCATCAGTGAGCGTGGGGGAGGGCCCTACGAGCAGTACTTC.

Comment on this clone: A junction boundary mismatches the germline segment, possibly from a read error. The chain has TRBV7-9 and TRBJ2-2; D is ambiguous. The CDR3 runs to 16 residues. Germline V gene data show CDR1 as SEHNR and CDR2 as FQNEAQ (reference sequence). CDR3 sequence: CSSSAFELGVTGELFF. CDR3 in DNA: TGTTCCAGCAGCGCCTTTGAGCTTGGAGTCACCGGGGAGCTGTTTTTT.

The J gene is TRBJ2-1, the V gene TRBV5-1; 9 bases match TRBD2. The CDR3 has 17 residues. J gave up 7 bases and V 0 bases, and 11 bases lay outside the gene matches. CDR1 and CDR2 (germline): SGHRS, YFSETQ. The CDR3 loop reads CASSLVLGGRAQNEQFF. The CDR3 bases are TGCGCCAGCAGCTTGGTTTTGGGCGGGAGGGCCCAAAATGAGCAGTTCTTC.

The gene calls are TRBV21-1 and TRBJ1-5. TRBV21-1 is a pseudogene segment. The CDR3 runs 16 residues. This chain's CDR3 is CASSSSHWGGNQPQHF. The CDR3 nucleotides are TGTGCCAGCAGCTCCTCACACTGGGGGGGCAATCAGCCCCAGCATTTT.

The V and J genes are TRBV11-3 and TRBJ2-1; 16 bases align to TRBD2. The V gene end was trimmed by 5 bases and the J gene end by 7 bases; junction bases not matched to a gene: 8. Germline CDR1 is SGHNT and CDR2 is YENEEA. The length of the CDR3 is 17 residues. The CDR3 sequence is CASSPAGLAGGLNEQFF. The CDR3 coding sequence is TGTGCCAGCAGCCCCGCGGGACTAGCGGGGGGGCTGAATGAGCAGTTCTTC. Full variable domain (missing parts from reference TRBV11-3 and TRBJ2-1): EAGVVQSPRYKIIEKKQPVAFWCNPISGHNTLYWYLQNLGQGPELLIRYENEEAVDDSQLPKDRFSAERLKGVDSTLKIQPAELGDSAVYLCASSPAGLAGGLNEQFFGPGTRLTVL.

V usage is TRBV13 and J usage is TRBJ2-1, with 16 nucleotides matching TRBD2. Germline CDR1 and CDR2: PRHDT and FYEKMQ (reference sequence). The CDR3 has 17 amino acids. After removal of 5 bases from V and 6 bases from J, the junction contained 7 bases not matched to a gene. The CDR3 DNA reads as TGTGCCAGCAGCCCGGGGACTAGCGGGAGGGCCCCCAATGAGCAGTTCTTC. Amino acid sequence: CASSPGTSGRAPNEQFF.

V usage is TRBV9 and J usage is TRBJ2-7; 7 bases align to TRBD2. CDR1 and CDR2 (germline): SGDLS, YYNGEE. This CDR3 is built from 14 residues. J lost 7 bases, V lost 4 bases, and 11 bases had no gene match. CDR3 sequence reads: CASSPRGEGWEQYF. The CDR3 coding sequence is TGTGCCAGCAGCCCCCGGGGGGAGGGGTGGGAGCAGTACTTC.

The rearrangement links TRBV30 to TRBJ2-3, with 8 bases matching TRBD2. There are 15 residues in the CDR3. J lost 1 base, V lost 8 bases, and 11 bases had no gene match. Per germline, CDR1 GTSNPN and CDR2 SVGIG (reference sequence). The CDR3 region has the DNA TGTGCCGGGACCATGGATAGCGGGGGCACAGATACGCAGTATTTT. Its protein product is CAGTMDSGGTDTQYF. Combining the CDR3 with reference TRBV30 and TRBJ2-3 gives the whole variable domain SQTIHQWPATLVQPVGSPLSLECTVEGTSNPNLYWYRQAAGRGLQLLFYSVGIGQISSEVPQNLSASRPQDRQFILSSKKLLLSDSGFYLCAGTMDSGGTDTQYFGPGTRLTVL.

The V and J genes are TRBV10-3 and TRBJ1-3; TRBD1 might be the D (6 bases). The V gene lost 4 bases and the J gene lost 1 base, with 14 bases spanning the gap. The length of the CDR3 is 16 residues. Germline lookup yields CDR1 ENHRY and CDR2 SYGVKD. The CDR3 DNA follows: TGTGCCATCAGTGGGACAGAAAGAAGTTCTGGAAACACCATATATTTT. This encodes CAISGTERSSGNTIYF.

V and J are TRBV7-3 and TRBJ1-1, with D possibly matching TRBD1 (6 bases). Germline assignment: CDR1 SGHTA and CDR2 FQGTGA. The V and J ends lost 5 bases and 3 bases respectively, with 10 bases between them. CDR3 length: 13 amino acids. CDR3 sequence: CASSLTGYTEAFF. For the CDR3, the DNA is TGTGCCAGCAGCCTTACAGGGTACACTGAAGCTTTCTTT.

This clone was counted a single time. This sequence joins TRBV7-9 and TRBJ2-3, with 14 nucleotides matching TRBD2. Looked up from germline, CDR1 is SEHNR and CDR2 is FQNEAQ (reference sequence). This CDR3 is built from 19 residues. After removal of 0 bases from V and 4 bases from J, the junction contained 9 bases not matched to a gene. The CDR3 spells CASSLAARLAGGPPDTQYF. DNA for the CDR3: TGTGCCAGCAGCTTAGCTGCGAGACTAGCGGGAGGGCCCCCAGATACGCAGTATTTT.

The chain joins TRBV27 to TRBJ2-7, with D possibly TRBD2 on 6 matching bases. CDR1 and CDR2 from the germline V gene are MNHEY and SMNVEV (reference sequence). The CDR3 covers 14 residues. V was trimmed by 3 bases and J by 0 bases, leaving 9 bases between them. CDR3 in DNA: TGTGCCAGCAGTTTGGCGGGGAGCTCCTACGAGCAGTACTTC. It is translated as CASSLAGSSYEQYF.

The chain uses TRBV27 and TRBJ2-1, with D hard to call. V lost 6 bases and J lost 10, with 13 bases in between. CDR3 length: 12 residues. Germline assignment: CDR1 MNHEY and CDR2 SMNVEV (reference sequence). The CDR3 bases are TGTGCCAGCAGCTTAACTCCCTCAGAGCAGTTCTTC. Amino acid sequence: CASSLTPSEQFF.

The CDR3 sequence: CASSLEWGLTEAFF. The CDR3 DNA reads TGTGCCAGCAGCCTCGAGTGGGGGCTCACTGAAGCTTTCTTT. This chain connects TRBV16 to TRBJ1-1; weak D call: TRBD1 (6 bases). The CDR3 covers 14 residues. Germline V CDR1 and CDR2: KGHSY, FQNENV. V shed 4 bases and J shed 4 bases, with 13 bases lying between them. Full variable domain (rest looked up from reference TRBV16 and TRBJ1-1): GEEVAQTPKHLVRGEGQKAKLYCAPIKGHSYVFWYQQVLKNEFKFLISFQNENVFDETGMPKERFSAKCLPNSPCSLEIQATKLEDSAVYFCASSLEWGLTEAFFGQGTRLTVV.

The CDR3 sequence: CASSLYTENTEAFF. The CDR3 coding sequence is TGTGCCAGCAGCTTGTACACAGAGAACACTGAAGCTTTCTTT. The chain joins TRBV11-2 to TRBJ1-1, with unresolved D. Trimming removed 3 bases from V and 1 base from J, with 9 bases in between. The CDR3 extends over 14 amino acids. CDR1 and CDR2 from the germline V gene are SGHAT and FQNNGV.

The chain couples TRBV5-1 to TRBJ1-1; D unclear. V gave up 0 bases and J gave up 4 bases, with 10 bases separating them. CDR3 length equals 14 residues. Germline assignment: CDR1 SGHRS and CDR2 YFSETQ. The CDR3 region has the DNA TGCGCCAGCAGCTTGGTCGGGGAAATCACTGAAGCTTTCTTT. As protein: CASSLVGEITEAFF.

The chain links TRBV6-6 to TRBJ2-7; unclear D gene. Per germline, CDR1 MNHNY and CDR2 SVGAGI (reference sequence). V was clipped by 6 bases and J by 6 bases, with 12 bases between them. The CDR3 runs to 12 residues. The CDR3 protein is CASSKGAPEQYF. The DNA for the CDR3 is TGTGCCAGCAGCAAAGGAGCCCCCGAGCAGTACTTC.

In DNA, the CDR3 is TGTGCCAGCAGCGGTGGTAGCGGAGCCGCCTACGAGCAGTACTTC. This codes for CASSGGSGAAYEQYF. The V and J genes are TRBV7-2 and TRBJ2-7, with D tentatively TRBD2 (6 bases). V shed 5 bases and J shed 2 bases, with 16 bases lying between them. Germline V gene sequence: CDR1 SGHTA, CDR2 FQGNSA. The CDR3 extends over 15 amino acids.

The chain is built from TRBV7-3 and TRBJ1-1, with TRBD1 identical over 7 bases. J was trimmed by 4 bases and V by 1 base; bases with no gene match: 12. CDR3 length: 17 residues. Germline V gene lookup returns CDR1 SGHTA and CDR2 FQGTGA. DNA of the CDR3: TGTGCCAGCAGCTTAAAAGGAAGGGGGCGACGGGTCACTGAAGCTTTCTTT. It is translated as CASSLKGRGRRVTEAFF.

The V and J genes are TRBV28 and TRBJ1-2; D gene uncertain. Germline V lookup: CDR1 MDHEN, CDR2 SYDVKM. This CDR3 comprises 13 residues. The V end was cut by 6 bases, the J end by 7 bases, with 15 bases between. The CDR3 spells CASSTGLLAGYTF. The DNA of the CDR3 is TGTGCCAGCAGCACCGGACTTTTGGCTGGCTACACCTTC.

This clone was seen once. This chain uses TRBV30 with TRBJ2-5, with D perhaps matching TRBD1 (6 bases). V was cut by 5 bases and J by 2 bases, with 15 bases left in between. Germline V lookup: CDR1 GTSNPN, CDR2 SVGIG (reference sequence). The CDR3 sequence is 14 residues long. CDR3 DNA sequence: TGTGCCTGGGCTAGGGGGACACAGCAAGAGACCCAGTACTTC. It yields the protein CAWARGTQQETQYF.

CDR3 residues: CASSGLAVTQETQYF. CDR3 sequence (DNA): TGTGCCAGCAGTGGCCTAGCGGTTACCCAAGAGACCCAGTACTTC. The V and J genes are TRBV6-1 and TRBJ2-5, with 7 bases aligning to TRBD2. The CDR3 is made up of 15 amino acids. The J segment lost 1 base and the V segment lost 4 bases, leaving 6 bases of the junction unmatched. Germline loops: CDR1 MNHNS, CDR2 SASEGT.

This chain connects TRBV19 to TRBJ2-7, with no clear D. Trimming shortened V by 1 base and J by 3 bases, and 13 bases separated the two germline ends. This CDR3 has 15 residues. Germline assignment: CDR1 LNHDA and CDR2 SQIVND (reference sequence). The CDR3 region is CASSIGQSVVYEQYF. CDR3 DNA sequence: TGTGCCAGTAGTATAGGCCAATCGGTCGTCTACGAGCAGTACTTC.

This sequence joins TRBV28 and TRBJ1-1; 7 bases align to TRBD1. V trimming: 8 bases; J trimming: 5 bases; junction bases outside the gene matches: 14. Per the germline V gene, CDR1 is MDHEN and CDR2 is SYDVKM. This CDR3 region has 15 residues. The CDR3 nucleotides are TGTGCCAGCCTTCAGGGGGTAATGGTGGGGACTGAAGCTTTCTTT. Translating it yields CASLQGVMVGTEAFF.

The CDR3 sequence: CASSSTSVARNEQFF. The CDR3 DNA sequence: TGTGCCAGCAGTTCCACTAGCGTAGCCCGGAATGAGCAGTTCTTC. V usage is TRBV7-9 and J usage is TRBJ2-1, with 7 bases matching TRBD2. This CDR3 contains 15 residues. The germline V gene encodes CDR1 SEHNR and CDR2 FQNEAQ (reference sequence). V was clipped by 6 bases and J by 7 bases; unmatched bases: 12.

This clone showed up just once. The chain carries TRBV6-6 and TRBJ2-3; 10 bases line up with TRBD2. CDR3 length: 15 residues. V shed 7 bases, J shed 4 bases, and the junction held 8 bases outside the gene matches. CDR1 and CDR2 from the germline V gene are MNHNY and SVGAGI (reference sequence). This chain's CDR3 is CASTPPSGRPDTQYF. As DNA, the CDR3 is TGTGCCAGCACCCCTCCTAGCGGGAGACCAGATACGCAGTATTTT.

The CDR3 spells CASSRDRGIEGELFF. The CDR3 coding sequence is TGTGCCAGCAGCCGGGACAGGGGGATCGAAGGGGAGCTGTTTTTT. The gene calls are TRBV7-6 and TRBJ2-2, with 11 bases fitting TRBD1. J was trimmed by 8 bases and V by 5 bases; bases with no gene match: 7. This CDR3 has 15 amino acids. Germline loops: CDR1 SGHVS, CDR2 FNYEAQ.

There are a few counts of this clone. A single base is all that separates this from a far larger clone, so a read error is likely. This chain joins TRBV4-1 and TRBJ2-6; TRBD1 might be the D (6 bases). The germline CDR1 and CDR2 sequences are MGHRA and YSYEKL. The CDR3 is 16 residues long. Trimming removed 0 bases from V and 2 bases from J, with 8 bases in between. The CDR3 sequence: CASSQDRGAGANVLTF. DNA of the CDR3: TGCGCCAGCAGCCAAGACAGGGGCGCTGGGGCCAACGTCCTGACTTTC.

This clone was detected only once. CDR3 loop: CASSENSGRPQHF. The CDR3 DNA is TGTGCCAGCAGTGAAAACTCTGGGCGGCCCCAGCATTTT. The rearrangement joins TRBV6-1 to TRBJ1-5; unclear D gene. The CDR3 runs 13 residues. Germline values: CDR1 MNHNS, CDR2 SASEGT. Between the trimmed V and J ends, which lost 2 bases and 9 bases, there was a span of 11 bases.